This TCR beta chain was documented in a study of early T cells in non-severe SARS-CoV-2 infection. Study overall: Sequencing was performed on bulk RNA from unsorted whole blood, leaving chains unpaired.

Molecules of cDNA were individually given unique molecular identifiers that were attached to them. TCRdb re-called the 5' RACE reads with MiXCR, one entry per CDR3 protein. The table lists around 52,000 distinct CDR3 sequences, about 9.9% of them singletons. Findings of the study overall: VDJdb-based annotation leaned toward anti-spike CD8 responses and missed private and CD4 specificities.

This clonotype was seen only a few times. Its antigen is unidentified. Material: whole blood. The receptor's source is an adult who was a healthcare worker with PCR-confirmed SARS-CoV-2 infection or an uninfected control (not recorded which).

The CDR3 region has the DNA TGTGCCAGCAGCGTAGGAACAGGACACAATGAAAAACTGTTTTTT. The encoded protein is CASSVGTGHNEKLFF. The rearrangement uses TRBV9 and TRBJ1-4; TRBD1 might be the D (5 bases). There are 15 residues in the CDR3. Trimming cost V 0 bases and J 5 bases, with 11 bases left between them. Germline values: CDR1 SGDLS, CDR2 YYNGEE. Drawing the rest from reference TRBV9 and TRBJ1-4, the complete variable domain is DSGVTQTPKHLITATGQRVTLRCSPRSGDLSVYWYQQSLDQGLQFLIQYYNGEERAKGNILERFSAQQFPDLHSELNLSSLELGDSALYFCASSVGTGHNEKLFFGSGTQLSVL.